This TCR beta chain is drawn from a study of CD8 T cells in ankylosing spondylitis. This clonotype has at least ten counts. Its antigen is not known. The V gene lost 6 bases and the J gene lost 5 bases, with 22 bases spanning the gap. Germline CDR1 and CDR2: LNHDA and SQIVND (reference sequence). The CDR3 length is 16 residues. Findings of the study overall: Clones tied to disease were said to be significantly enriched in matched ankylosing spondylitis synovial fluid. Blood from ankylosing spondylitis patients appeared to carry a characteristic roughly 8-variant TCR beta motif.

From the 5' RACE reads, TCRdb called clonotypes with MiXCR, one entry per CDR3 protein. The table lists some 30,000 distinct CDR3 sequences, about 7.2% of them singletons. The source is a male donor with ankylosing spondylitis or in good health (not recorded which). J is TRBJ2-5 and V is TRBV19; D possibly corresponds to TRBD1 (5 bases). The sequenced material came from blood, either unsorted or a sorted T cell fraction (not recorded which). The DNA of the CDR3 is TGTGCCAGTAGCCCTCTCTCAAGGGGTCCTGGGGAGACCCAGTACTTC. It yields the protein CASSPLSRGPGETQYF. Complete variable domain (other parts from reference TRBV19 and TRBJ2-5): DGGITQSPKYLFRKEGQNVTLSCEQNLNHDAMYWYRQDPGQGLRLIYYSQIVNDFQKGDIAEGYSVSREKKESFPLTVTSAQKNPTAFYLCASSPLSRGPGETQYFGPGTRLLVL.